A single sample is the source of the 30 T cell receptor beta chains below, sequenced in a study of identical twins. TCRdb itself ran the 5' RACE reads through MiXCR, one entry per CDR3 protein. The repertoire consists of about 810,000 distinct CDR3 sequences, with 10% to 15% occurring once and the leading ten covering roughly 1.5%. This sample also belongs to another study, concerning yellow fever vaccine responses in identical twins.

The specimen was PBMCs. The origin of the receptors is a woman in her late teens or twenties in good health.

This chain connects TRBV10-3 to TRBJ2-1, with TRBD2 matching over 11 bases. This CDR3 contains 16 residues. V was clipped by 3 bases and J by 8 bases; unmatched bases: 9. Germline V CDR1 and CDR2: ENHRY, SYGVKD. CDR3 protein: CAISEGGTSGDDEQFF. The CDR3 DNA reads as TGTGCCATCAGTGAAGGTGGGACTAGCGGTGATGATGAGCAGTTCTTC.

This chain links TRBV10-3 with TRBJ2-1, with D maybe TRBD1 (6 bases). The germline V and J ends were trimmed by 4 bases and 1 base, with 14 bases remaining between them. The length of the CDR3 is 16 residues. Germline V gene data show CDR1 as ENHRY and CDR2 as SYGVKD. In DNA form, the CDR3 reads TGTGCCATCAGTGGGGGACAACACGAGTCCTACAATGAGCAGTTCTTC. Its protein product is CAISGGQHESYNEQFF.

The chain is built from TRBV10-3 and TRBJ2-1; 7 bases line up with TRBD1. This CDR3 is built from 14 residues. Trimming cost V 9 bases and J 4 bases; bases outside gene matches: 9. The V gene's germline CDR1 is ENHRY and CDR2 SYGVKD. CDR3 nucleotides: TGTGCCATTTCCAGACAGGGACCTTACAATGAGCAGTTCTTC. Its translation: CAISRQGPYNEQFF.

Ten or more counts support this clonotype. The CDR3 region is CASMRTGQETQYF. As DNA, the CDR3 is TGCGCCAGCATGCGGACAGGGCAAGAGACCCAGTACTTC. The chain combines TRBV5-1 with TRBJ2-5, with 8 nucleotides matching TRBD1. CDR1 and CDR2 from the germline V gene are SGHRS and YFSETQ. The CDR3 contains 13 residues. J gave up 2 bases and V 6 bases, and 3 bases lay outside the gene matches.

This clonotype was seen more than once but under ten times. The V call is TRBV5-1, the J call TRBJ2-7; 11 nucleotides match TRBD2. Per the germline V gene, CDR1 is SGHRS and CDR2 is YFSETQ. CDR3 length: 16 residues. V gave up 0 bases and J gave up 2 bases; unmatched junction bases: 4. CDR3 amino acids: CASSLAPTSGAYEQYV. CDR3 sequence (DNA): TGCGCCAGCAGCTTGGCCCCGACTAGCGGGGCCTACGAGCAGTACGTC.

This clonotype was counted a few times. Written as DNA, the CDR3 is TGTGCCAGCAATGGCGGGGGAATCAATGAGCAGTTCTTC. This encodes CASNGGGINEQFF. V usage is TRBV28 and J usage is TRBJ2-1; the match to TRBD2 covers 7 bases. V trimming: 7 bases; J trimming: 6 bases; junction bases outside the gene matches: 6. Germline V CDR1 and CDR2: MDHEN, SYDVKM. The CDR3 covers 13 residues.

The V call is TRBV21-1, the J call TRBJ1-5; TRBD1, the table's D call, lacks a check against the DNA. TRBV21-1 is noted as a pseudogene. CDR3 length equals 16 residues. CDR3 bases: TGTGCCAGCAGCAAAGTCGGACAGCATAGCAATCAGCCCCAGCATTTT. Translated, it gives CASSKVGQHSNQPQHF.

The chain uses TRBV5-1 and TRBJ2-2; a possible D gene is TRBD1 (5 bases). Deletions cut 4 bases from V and 1 base from J, with 11 bases between. CDR3 length: 15 residues. Germline V CDR1 and CDR2: SGHRS, YFSETQ. CDR3 amino acids: CASSGAAKNTGELFF. The CDR3 bases are TGCGCCAGCAGCGGGGCAGCGAAGAACACCGGGGAGCTGTTTTTT.

This chain links TRBV10-3 with TRBJ2-4, with D possibly TRBD2 on 5 matching bases. V dropped 0 bases and J dropped 8 bases, with 14 bases sitting between them. The CDR3 runs to 15 residues. CDR1 ENHRY and CDR2 SYGVKD come from the germline V gene. The chain's CDR3 is CAISESSPGIHIQYF. The DNA of the CDR3 is TGTGCCATCAGTGAGTCTAGCCCGGGGATACACATTCAGTACTTC.

This clonotype showed up just a few times. The J gene is TRBJ2-3, the V gene TRBV15, with 8 bases aligning to TRBD2. The CDR3 runs to 14 residues. J lost 3 bases, V lost 2 bases, and 1 base had no gene match. Per the germline V gene, CDR1 is LNHNV and CDR2 is YYDKDF (reference sequence). The CDR3 sequence is CATSRRLATDTQYF. The CDR3 bases are TGTGCCACCAGCAGAAGACTAGCGACAGATACGCAGTATTTT.

This clonotype was counted between two and nine times. CDR3 nucleotides: TGCAGTGCTAGAATGCAGGGAAGCAATCAGCCCCAGCATTTT. The encoded protein is CSARMQGSNQPQHF. The chain employs TRBV20-1 and TRBJ1-5; the D gene is possibly TRBD1 (5 bases). The CDR3 spans 14 residues. Looked up from germline, CDR1 is DFQATT and CDR2 is SNEGSKA (reference sequence). Trimming removed 2 bases at V and 1 base at J, with 9 bases between.

The chain joins TRBV7-9 to TRBJ1-1, with a tentative D call TRBD1 (6 bases). This CDR3 is 14 amino acids long. Germline-derived CDR1 and CDR2 are SEHNR and FQNEAQ (reference sequence). The ends were cut back, 4 bases at V and 1 base at J, with 10 bases in the middle. This chain's CDR3 is CASSSATGNTEAFF. As DNA, the CDR3 is TGTGCCAGCAGCTCAGCGACAGGGAACACTGAAGCTTTCTTT.

This clonotype was seen only a few times. The J gene is TRBJ2-2, the V gene TRBV5-1, with TRBD1 identical over 7 bases. The germline V gene encodes CDR1 SGHRS and CDR2 YFSETQ. The ends lost 4 bases at V and 1 base at J; junction bases unmatched: 7. The CDR3 totals 16 residues. The CDR3 loop reads CASSLMGTENTGELFF. CDR3 nucleotide sequence: TGCGCCAGCAGCCTAATGGGGACAGAGAACACCGGGGAGCTGTTTTTT.

The chain is built from TRBV29-1 and TRBJ2-1; the match to TRBD2 covers 10 bases. The CDR3 covers 14 residues. V shed 3 bases and J 6 bases; nucleotides not matched to a gene: 5. Germline loops: CDR1 SQVTM, CDR2 ANQGSEA. CDR3 residues: CSVDGLAGGNEQFF. The CDR3 DNA follows: TGCAGCGTTGATGGCTTAGCGGGAGGCAATGAGCAGTTCTTC.

This clonotype was detected only a few times. This chain links TRBV2 with TRBJ2-7, with D perhaps matching TRBD2 (6 bases). Deletions cut 4 bases from V and 2 bases from J, with 15 bases between. The germline V gene encodes CDR1 SNHLY and CDR2 FYNNEI. The CDR3 covers 15 residues. CDR3 nucleotide sequence: TGTGCCAGCAGTGTAGGACGGGGGTATGCCTACGAGCAGTACTTC. Translating gives CASSVGRGYAYEQYF.

V usage is TRBV7-9 and J usage is TRBJ2-3, with unresolved D. Trimming took 5 bases from V and 0 from J, leaving 12 bases between them. CDR1 SEHNR and CDR2 FQNEAQ come from the germline V gene (reference sequence). The CDR3 has 15 residues. CDR3 DNA: TGTGCCAGCAGCGTGGACGGAGTTAGCACAGATACGCAGTATTTT. It translates to CASSVDGVSTDTQYF.

This clonotype was found many times. V usage is TRBV5-1 and J usage is TRBJ2-3; D uncertain. CDR1 SGHRS and CDR2 YFSETQ come from the germline V gene. Between the trimmed V and J ends, which lost 3 bases and 4 bases, there was a span of 12 bases. There are 14 residues in the CDR3. The CDR3: CASSSLDSADTQYF. The DNA for the CDR3 is TGCGCCAGCAGCTCCCTCGATTCCGCAGATACGCAGTATTTT.

V and J are TRBV4-1 and TRBJ2-2; D tentatively reads TRBD1 or TRBD2 (6 bases each). Trimming stripped 4 bases from V and 1 base from J, with 16 bases between. CDR3 length: 17 residues. CDR1 is MGHRA, CDR2 YSYEKL, per germline. The CDR3 nucleotides are TGCGCCAGCAGCCTAAAGGGGGGTCAGATGAACACCGGGGAGCTGTTTTTT. Amino acid sequence: CASSLKGGQMNTGELFF.

This clonotype was detected ten times or more. This rearrangement joins TRBV7-9 to TRBJ2-1; possibly TRBD2 for D (5 bases). The germline gives CDR1 SEHNR, CDR2 FQNEAQ (reference sequence). V shed 5 bases and J shed 5 bases, with 19 bases lying between them. The CDR3 is 16 residues long. This chain's CDR3 is CASSDHSRRLDNEQFF. The CDR3 DNA reads TGTGCCAGCAGCGATCACTCTCGGAGGCTAGACAATGAGCAGTTCTTC.

The chain employs TRBV18 and TRBJ2-3; D ambiguous. Germline-derived CDR1 and CDR2 are KGHSH and LQKENI. This CDR3 is 12 amino acids long. V shed 2 bases and J shed 4 bases, with 4 bases lying between them. The CDR3 sequence is CASSPEADTQYF. The CDR3 DNA reads TGTGCCAGCTCACCAGAGGCAGATACGCAGTATTTT.

The chain recombines TRBV20-1 with TRBJ2-1; D ambiguous. V was shortened by 3 bases and J by 4 bases, with 7 bases between the two germline ends. CDR3 length: 12 residues. Germline V gives CDR1 DFQATT, CDR2 SNEGSKA (reference sequence). The CDR3 loop is CSARPGYNEQFF. Here the CDR3 DNA reads TGCAGTGCTAGGCCCGGGTACAATGAGCAGTTCTTC.

This clonotype showed up just a few times. The chain employs TRBV12-3 or TRBV12-4 and TRBJ1-3; D possibly corresponds to TRBD1 (6 bases). V was pared by 3 bases and J by 0 bases, with 9 bases between. The CDR3 has 15 residues. Here the CDR3 DNA reads TGTGCCAGCAGTTTGGGGGCCACCTCTGGAAACACCATATATTTT. It codes for CASSLGATSGNTIYF.

This clonotype was picked up many times. V gene TRBV25-1 combines with J gene TRBJ2-5; D uncertain. V gave up 1 base and J gave up 0 bases, with 3 bases separating them. Germline CDR1 reads MGHDK; CDR2 reads SYGVNS. This CDR3 has 13 residues. The CDR3 spells CASSEFYQETQYF. CDR3 DNA: TGTGCCAGCAGTGAATTTTACCAAGAGACCCAGTACTTC.

This clonotype was observed at least ten times. The V call is TRBV29-1, the J call TRBJ2-3; D remains unclear. Per germline, CDR1 SQVTM and CDR2 ANQGSEA. V lost 6 bases and J 0 bases, leaving 10 bases between the germline ends. The CDR3 is 13 amino acids. CDR3 DNA sequence: TGCAGCGTCCTGAGACTTAGCACAGATACGCAGTATTTT. This gives the protein CSVLRLSTDTQYF.

The chain recombines TRBV25-1 with TRBJ2-3; 7 positions agree with TRBD2. The V gene's germline CDR1 is MGHDK and CDR2 SYGVNS. Trimming at V came to 1 base and at J to 0 bases, leaving 10 bases not matched to a gene. CDR3 length: 18 residues. CDR3 residues: CASSEFGSGVLSTDTQYF. As DNA, the CDR3 is TGTGCCAGCAGTGAATTTGGGAGCGGGGTATTGAGCACAGATACGCAGTATTTT.

This chain connects TRBV2 to TRBJ1-1; TRBD1 is a possible D gene (6 bases). The CDR3 is made up of 14 amino acids. Germline lookup yields CDR1 SNHLY and CDR2 FYNNEI. V was clipped by 1 base and J by 4 bases, with 10 bases between them. The CDR3 here is CASSEGLGGTEAFF. CDR3 sequence (DNA): TGTGCCAGCAGTGAAGGGCTAGGGGGCACTGAAGCTTTCTTT.

The CDR3 DNA follows: TGCGCCAGCAGCCAAGTTGGTACAACTCCCTATGGCTACACCTTC. Amino acids: CASSQVGTTPYGYTF. This chain uses TRBV4-1 with TRBJ1-2; no clear D. Trimming stripped 1 base from V and 4 bases from J, with 13 bases between. Per germline, CDR1 MGHRA and CDR2 YSYEKL. The length of the CDR3 is 15 residues.

In its sample, this clonotype was seen a few times. A much larger clone is a single base away; this may be a read error. J is TRBJ2-7 and V is TRBV3-1; 7 positions agree with TRBD1. CDR3 length: 12 amino acids. Losses at the gene ends were 6 bases for V and 2 bases for J; bases not matched to a gene: 1. CDR1 and CDR2 (germline): LGHDT, YNNKEL (reference sequence). Written as DNA, the CDR3 is TGTGCCAGCAGTGGGACAGCCTACGAGCAGTACTTC. Amino acids: CASSGTAYEQYF.

This sequence joins TRBV5-6 and TRBJ2-4; D is perhaps TRBD1 or TRBD2 (5 bases each). The CDR3 runs 15 residues. Trimming cost V 0 bases and J 2 bases, with 9 bases left between them. The germline gives CDR1 SGHDT, CDR2 YYEEEE. In DNA, the CDR3 is TGTGCCAGCAGCTTGGAGCCGGGACCCAAAAACATTCAGTACTTC. As protein: CASSLEPGPKNIQYF.

This chain connects TRBV20-1 to TRBJ2-7; D might be TRBD1 (6 bases). Germline values: CDR1 DFQATT, CDR2 SNEGSKA (reference sequence). The CDR3 totals 13 residues. The germline V and J ends were trimmed by 3 bases and 6 bases, with 15 bases remaining between them. CDR3 coding DNA: TGCAGTGCTAGCGGCAGGGGTAGGGGCGAGCAGTACGTC. Translation gives CSASGRGRGEQYV.